A single sample gave rise to the 12 T cell receptor beta chains below, sequenced in a study of blood T cell repertoires in COVID-19. Sequenced by immunoSEQ multiplex PCR; TCRdb stores in-frame clones only, minus some. The repertoire includes 55,000 to 60,000 clones, about 84% of them detected once, and more than 4.5% sits in the top ten. The source material was peripheral blood. Receptor source: a man aged 35 to 55 with active COVID-19.

This chain links TRBV2 with TRBJ2-7; 10 nucleotides agree with TRBD2. Germline V gives CDR1 SNHLY, CDR2 FYNNEI. CDR3 size: 18 residues. V lost 6 bases, J lost 0 bases, and 14 bases stayed unmatched. The CDR3 reads CASRVIAGGISSSYEQYF. The DNA for the CDR3 is TGTGCCAGCAGAGTTATAGCGGGGGGAATTTCTAGCTCCTACGAGCAGTACTTC. Full variable domain (outside the CDR3, taken from reference TRBV2 and TRBJ2-7): EPEVTQTPSHQVTQMGQEVILRCVPISNHLYFYWYRQILGQKVEFLVSFYNNEISEKSEIFDDQFSVERPDGSNFTLKIRSTKLEDSAMYFCASRVIAGGISSSYEQYFGPGTRLTVT.

The J gene is TRBJ1-6, the V gene TRBV2, with D possibly TRBD1 on 6 matching bases. Trimming cost V 6 bases and J 7 bases, with 13 bases left between them. The germline gives CDR1 SNHLY, CDR2 FYNNEI. This CDR3 is 14 amino acids long. CDR3 amino acids: CASSDKRGNSPLHF. The CDR3 DNA is TGTGCCAGCAGCGACAAGAGGGGGAATTCACCCCTCCACTTT.

The rearrangement uses TRBV30 and TRBJ1-3, with 8 bases aligning to TRBD1. V trimming: 3 bases; J trimming: 4 bases; junction bases outside the gene matches: 5. The germline V gene encodes CDR1 GTSNPN and CDR2 SVGIG (reference sequence). This CDR3 has 14 amino acids. The CDR3 region is CAWRPWTGGNTIYF. The CDR3 DNA reads as TGTGCCTGGAGGCCCTGGACAGGGGGAAACACCATATATTTT.

The chain links TRBV5-4 to TRBJ2-1; perhaps TRBD2 as D (5 bases). Trimming shortened V by 2 bases and J by 7 bases, and 10 bases separated the two germline ends. The germline gives CDR1 SGHNT, CDR2 YYREEE (reference sequence). This CDR3 spans 13 amino acids. CDR3 DNA: TGTGCCAGCAGCTTAGCCGGACTGAATGAGCAGTTCTTC. Translation gives CASSLAGLNEQFF.

V usage is TRBV10-3 and J usage is TRBJ2-5, with D perhaps matching TRBD2 (7 bases). The germline V gene encodes CDR1 ENHRY and CDR2 SYGVKD. The germline V and J ends were trimmed by 6 bases and 5 bases, with 10 bases remaining between them. The length of the CDR3 is 12 residues. The CDR3 DNA reads TGTGCCATCAGACAGGGAGGGGAGACCCAGTACTTC. This gives the protein CAIRQGGETQYF.

The gene calls are TRBV11-2 and TRBJ2-1; 9 nucleotides match TRBD2. Trimming took 4 bases from V and 4 from J; bases not matched to a gene: 5. Germline-derived CDR1 and CDR2 are SGHAT and FQNNGV. The CDR3 extends over 15 amino acids. CDR3 in DNA: TGTGCCAGCAGCTCCACTAGCGGGTTTTACAATGAGCAGTTCTTC. Residues: CASSSTSGFYNEQFF.

The table lists this clone with a count of one. J is TRBJ2-3 and V is TRBV7-3, with TRBD1 matching over 9 bases. The CDR3 runs to 13 residues. Germline V gene sequence: CDR1 SGHTA, CDR2 FQGTGA. V gave up 5 bases and J gave up 11 bases; unmatched junction bases: 8. The CDR3 DNA reads as TGTGCCAGCAGCGCACAACCGGGACAGGGGCAGTATTTT. Protein sequence: CASSAQPGQGQYF. Full variable domain (rest looked up from reference TRBV7-3 and TRBJ2-3): GAGVSQTPSNKVTEKGKYVELRCDPISGHTALYWYRQSLGQGPEFLIYFQGTGAADDSGLPNDRFFAVRPEGSVSTLKIQRTERGDSAVYLCASSAQPGQGQYFGPGTRLTVL.

The chain links TRBV9 to TRBJ2-7; D is perhaps TRBD2 (6 bases). Between the trimmed V and J ends, which lost 0 bases and 6 bases, there was a span of 7 bases. This CDR3 has 12 amino acids. Germline lookup yields CDR1 SGDLS and CDR2 YYNGEE. CDR3 sequence reads: CASSVDGGEQYF. CDR3 DNA: TGTGCCAGCAGCGTAGACGGGGGCGAGCAGTACTTC.

The J gene is TRBJ2-7, the V gene TRBV6-6; 9 bases map to TRBD2. CDR3 length: 16 amino acids. Trimming at V came to 6 bases and at J to 0 bases, leaving 9 bases not matched to a gene. Germline CDR1 reads MNHNY; CDR2 reads SVGAGI (reference sequence). The CDR3 loop reads CASSPSSGRPSYEQYF. DNA of the CDR3: TGTGCCAGCAGCCCGTCCAGCGGGAGGCCCTCCTACGAGCAGTACTTC.

V gene TRBV7-9 combines with J gene TRBJ2-1; TRBD2 matches 10 bases. The V gene end was trimmed by 5 bases and the J gene end by 8 bases; junction bases not matched to a gene: 9. The CDR3 is 15 residues long. The germline V gene encodes CDR1 SEHNR and CDR2 FQNEAQ (reference sequence). The CDR3 DNA reads as TGTGCCAGCAGCACTCTAGCGGGAGTGCGAGATGAGCAGTTCTTC. It encodes CASSTLAGVRDEQFF. Full variable domain (missing parts from reference TRBV7-9 and TRBJ2-1): DTGVSQNPRHKITKRGQNVTFRCDPISEHNRLYWYRQTLGQGPEFLTYFQNEAQLEKSRLLSDRFSAERPKGSFSTLEIQRTEQGDSAMYLCASSTLAGVRDEQFFGPGTRLTVL.

This chain joins TRBV7-9 and TRBJ2-3; D is ambiguous. V dropped 2 bases and J dropped 8 bases, with 11 bases sitting between them. This CDR3 has 13 amino acids. Germline V gene sequence: CDR1 SEHNR, CDR2 FQNEAQ (reference sequence). The CDR3 region is CASSLPPAGTQYF. The CDR3 DNA reads as TGTGCCAGCAGCTTACCCCCCGCCGGTACGCAGTATTTT.

J is TRBJ1-2 and V is TRBV5-6; TRBD1 is a possible D gene (5 bases). Trimming removed 5 bases at V and 8 bases at J, with 16 bases between. The CDR3 spans 13 residues. Germline-derived CDR1 and CDR2 are SGHDT and YYEEEE. CDR3 DNA sequence: TGTGCCAGCAGTTTTGACAGAGCTCGCGGCTACACCTTC. It codes for CASSFDRARGYTF.